This TCR beta chain was recovered during a study of blood T cell repertoires in COVID-19. Study overall: Donors in the United States, Italy and Spain gave samples during acute or convalescent COVID-19. Nucleic acid was either cDNA or gDNA, and it came from T cells, B-cell-depleted T cells, or PBMCs.

Per the authors' pipeline: How many nucleated cells were present was estimated from reference gene primer amplification. The table came from immunoSEQ multiplex PCR; TCRdb's copy has only in-frame clones and leaves some out. V, J and clone size are taken as reported in that table, and D and trimming were inferred from the DNA itself. This sample has about 150,000 clones; approximately 85% occur once, and the top ten carry 0.6% to 0.65%. The Seattle site enrolled patients during active infection and followed them longitudinally. Sequencing was performed on peripheral blood. The TCR sequence derives from a man in his sixties with COVID-19, enrolled during active disease.

DNA of the CDR3: TGTGCCAGCAGTTTATATGGGGACAAGTACACCGGGGAGCTGTTTTTT. It specifies CASSLYGDKYTGELFF. The gene calls are TRBV27 and TRBJ2-2, with a weak D call TRBD1 (6 bases). Looked up from germline, CDR1 is MNHEY and CDR2 is SMNVEV (reference sequence). With 1 base removed from V and 3 bases from J, the gap between germline ends came to 12 bases. The length of the CDR3 is 16 residues.